This record concerns one TCR beta chain sequence. The antigen is undetermined. Sequenced by immunoSEQ multiplex PCR; TCRdb stores in-frame clones only, minus some. The sample has approximately 50,000 clones, approximately 79% seen once; the top ten hold 3% to 4%. The data derive from a study of PD-L1 blockade in urothelial cancer. Study-wide findings and caveats: Below-median blood TCR clonality before treatment forecast better survival.

The time point: pretreatment peripheral blood. The sequence derives from a man between 65 and 85 years old with urothelial cancer. Sequenced material: PBMCs, taken around atezolizumab (anti-PD-L1) treatment.

Here the CDR3 DNA reads TGTGCCAGCAGCTTTCTTTCCGGGAGCGGGGCAGATACGCAGTATTTT. Translating gives CASSFLSGSGADTQYF. V gene TRBV5-4 combines with J gene TRBJ2-3; 7 positions match TRBD2. V lost 2 bases, J lost 4 bases, and 10 bases stayed unmatched. Looked up from germline, CDR1 is SGHNT and CDR2 is YYREEE (reference sequence). This CDR3 region has 16 residues.